This T cell receptor beta chain was observed in a study of regulatory T cells in long-lasting Graves disease. This clonotype came up many times. From germline, CDR1 is SGHRS and CDR2 YFSETQ. The V end was cut by 4 bases, the J end by 0 bases, with 14 bases between. The CDR3 covers 15 residues. Construction of TCR beta libraries relied on iRepertoire HTBI primers and on Arm-PCR targeting CDR3 regions. TCRdb passed the multiplex PCR reads through MiXCR, listing each CDR3 protein once. This repertoire shows roughly 510,000 distinct CDR3 sequences, approximately 16% found once; its top ten account for around 12%. Described time point: newly diagnosed GD, antithyroid drugs for less than 3 months. Extracted RNA from PBMCs served as the source of the TCR library. The sample was also linked to a second study, of T cells in Graves' hyperthyroidism and ophthalmopathy. That paper notes: Clinicians diagnosed patients from clinical symptoms, serum thyroxine and TRAb, thyroid ultrasound and orbital computed tomography.

Here the sequenced sample was peripheral blood mononuclear cells (PBMCs), taken at new diagnosis, from a patient treated with antithyroid drugs. The TCR comes from a man aged 18 to 29 with Graves disease. The gene calls are TRBV5-1 and TRBJ2-7; D remains unclear. The CDR3 reads CASSRAHGTSYEQYF. Written as DNA, the CDR3 is TGCGCCAGCAGCCGGGCTCACGGAACCTCCTACGAGCAGTACTTC.